These T cell receptor beta chains were read from a single sample in a study of control samples from healthy donors and cancer patients. The table came from immunoSEQ multiplex PCR; TCRdb's copy has only in-frame clones and leaves some out. The sample holds roughly 95,000 clones, around 88% seen once. Material for sequencing was blood. The receptors stem from a man aged 25-45 years in good health. The CDR3 runs from the conserved cysteine through the conserved F or W. Each record gives: clone size, D gene, J gene, V gene, CDR3 DNA, CDR3 protein. The D gene is left open where the match is weak. A row's size may be missing; if present it is once, few, many or a size class.

>NA|TRBD2|TRBJ2-7|TRBV13
TGTGCCAGCAGCCAGGGACTAGCGGTCTCCTACGAGCAGTACTTC
CASSQGLAVSYEQYF
>NA|NA|TRBJ1-2|TRBV27
TGTGCCAGCAGTTTATCTGGGAACTATGGCTACACCTTC
CASSLSGNYGYTF
>once|TRBD1|TRBJ2-1|TRBV15
TGTGCCACCAGCAGAGATGGACAGGGTTTCAATGAGCAGTTCTTC
CATSRDGQGFNEQFF
>NA|NA|TRBJ1-1|TRBV30
TGTGCCTGGAGTGTAATCTCCGGTCGGGCTTTCTTT
CAWSVISGRAFF
>NA|TRBD1|TRBJ2-2|TRBV7-6
TGTGCCAGCAGCTTAGGAACAGGGGCGCGGACCGGGGAGCTGTTTTTT
CASSLGTGARTGELFF
>NA|TRBD1|TRBJ1-2|TRBV7-9
TGTGCCAGCAGCTTAGACGGACAGGCCCCTAACTATGGCTACACCTTC
CASSLDGQAPNYGYTF
>NA|TRBD1|TRBJ1-1|TRBV28
TGTGCCAGCAGTCCCCCCCTTACAGGGGACACTGAAGCTTTCTTT
CASSPPLTGDTEAFF
>NA|NA|TRBJ1-5|TRBV21-1
TGTGCCAGCAGCCAAAAGCTGGCAGTGAATAGCAGTCAGCCCCAGCATTTT
CASSQKLAVNSSQPQHF
>NA|NA|TRBJ2-1|TRBV6-1
TGTGCCAGCAGTGAAGACTGGGGAAATGAGCAGTTCTTC
CASSEDWGNEQFF
>once|NA|TRBJ1-1|TRBV11-2
TGTGCCAGCAGCCCCGAGGGTGGGCTTAGCACTGAAGCTTTCTTT
CASSPEGGLSTEAFF
>NA|NA|TRBJ2-7|TRBV12-2
TGTGCAAGTCGCTACCGGGACAGGGCCTCCTACGAGCAGTACTTC
CASRYRDRASYEQYF
>NA|TRBD1|TRBJ2-6|TRBV5-6
TGTGCCAGCAGCTTGGAAGCTCCAGGGGGTTCTGGGGCCAACGTCCTGACTTTC
CASSLEAPGGSGANVLTF
>NA|NA|TRBJ1-2|TRBV2
TGTGCCAGCAGCCGCTCAGGGACTCATGGCTACACCTTC
CASSRSGTHGYTF
>NA|TRBD2|TRBJ2-2|TRBV12-5
TGTGCTAGTGACATAGCGGGAGTCAACACCGGGGAGCTGTTTTTT
CASDIAGVNTGELFF
>NA|NA|TRBJ1-1|TRBV5-1
TGCGCCAGCAGCCCACAATTCACAAGTTGGGCTTTCTTT
CASSPQFTSWAFF
>NA|TRBD1|TRBJ1-5|TRBV3-1/TRBV3-2
TGTGCCAGCAGCCCCCGGGACAGGGCCGGTCAGCCCCAGCATTTT
CASSPRDRAGQPQHF
>NA|NA|TRBJ1-2|TRBV25-1
TGTGCCAGCAGTGACCCGGGGGCGCATCACTATGGCTACACCTTC
CASSDPGAHHYGYTF
>NA|NA|TRBJ2-7|TRBV7-2
TGTGCCAGCACCCTCGGCATGCGATCCTACGAGCAGTACTTC
CASTLGMRSYEQYF
>NA|NA|TRBJ2-3|TRBV21-1
TGTGCCAGCAGCAAACAACTAGCGGGAGGGTGCGGAGATACGCAGTATTTT
CASSKQLAGGCGDTQYF
>NA|NA|TRBJ2-2|TRBV7-9
TGTGCCAGCAGCTTAGAACCCAACGGGGCCGGGGAGCTGTTTTTT
CASSLEPNGAGELFF
>NA|NA|TRBJ1-2|TRBV10-3
TGTGCCACCAAAGCCGCAGAGAATGGCTACACCTTC
CATKAAENGYTF
>NA|NA|TRBJ1-2|TRBV20-1
TGCAGTAGTACCCTTAACTATGGCTACACCTTC
CSSTLNYGYTF
>NA|NA|TRBJ2-1|TRBV5-1
TGCGCCAGCAGCATAGGGAATGAGCAGTTCTTC
CASSIGNEQFF
>NA|TRBD1|TRBJ2-2|TRBV11-2
TGTGCCAGCAGCTTATCGGGACAGCTTCTTAACACCGGGGAGCTGTTTTTT
CASSLSGQLLNTGELFF
>few|NA|TRBJ2-1|TRBV2
TGTGCCAGCGGGGGCGCGAACAATGAGCAGTTCTTC
CASGGANNEQFF
>few|TRBD1|TRBJ1-3|TRBV11-2
TGTGCCAGCAGCGGTACAGGGGCATTACACTCTGGAAACACCATATATTTT
CASSGTGALHSGNTIYF
>NA|NA|TRBJ2-5|TRBV14
TGTGCCAGCAGCCGCCAAGAGACCCAGTACTTC
CASSRQETQYF
>NA|NA|TRBJ1-1|TRBV6-5
TGTGCCAGCAGTTACGGGGGCACCAACACTGAAGCTTTCTTT
CASSYGGTNTEAFF
>NA|TRBD1|TRBJ2-1|TRBV27
TGTGCCAGCAGTATGACAGGGAACGCCTACAATGAGCAGTTCTTC
CASSMTGNAYNEQFF
>NA|TRBD1|TRBJ2-1|TRBV7-3
TGTGCCAGCAGCTTATCCGGTCGGGACAGCTTCTACAATGAGCAGTTCTTC
CASSLSGRDSFYNEQFF
>NA|TRBD2|TRBJ2-1|TRBV11-3
TGTGCCAGCAGCCGCAGGTTGTTGAGCGGGAGAAATGAGCAGTTCTTC
CASSRRLLSGRNEQFF
>once|NA|TRBJ1-1|TRBV12-3/TRBV12-4
TGTGCCAGCAGTTTTGGTAGTCTTGAAGCTTTCTTT
CASSFGSLEAFF
>once|NA|TRBJ2-1|TRBV10-3
TGTGCCATCAGTGCCCCGGGCCAGCTCTTCAATGAGCAGTTCTTC
CAISAPGQLFNEQFF
>NA|NA|TRBJ1-3|TRBV6-5
TGTGCCAGCAGTTCGAAGGGAGTACCTGGAAACACCATATATTTT
CASSSKGVPGNTIYF
>few|NA|TRBJ2-3|TRBV3-1/TRBV3-2
TGTGCCAGCAGCCCGACAGCCAGGGGACAAGATACGCAGTATTTT
CASSPTARGQDTQYF
>NA|NA|TRBJ2-1|TRBV11-2
TGTGCCAGCAGGTCTACTGGCGACAATGAGCAGTTCTTC
CASRSTGDNEQFF
>few|NA|TRBJ2-1|TRBV7-2
TGTGCCAGCAGCCTCGTCGGTAGCATCAATGAGCAGTTCTTC
CASSLVGSINEQFF
>NA|TRBD1|TRBJ1-1|TRBV7-6
TGTGCCAGCAGCTTCGATGGGACAGGGGAGACTGAAGCTTTCTTT
CASSFDGTGETEAFF
>NA|TRBD1|TRBJ2-7|TRBV9
TGTGCCAGCAGCGTAGGGGCAGGGGGCTCCTACGAGCAGTACTTC
CASSVGAGGSYEQYF
>NA|TRBD1|TRBJ1-5|TRBV27
TGTGCCAGCAGACAATCCACCGGGACAGGGACTAAGGGTCAGCCCCAGCATTTT
CASRQSTGTGTKGQPQHF
>NA|TRBD2|TRBJ2-2|TRBV4-3
TGCGCCAGCAGCCGGACTAGCGGGAGGTCGGGCACCGGGGAGCTGTTTTTT
CASSRTSGRSGTGELFF
>NA|NA|TRBJ2-7|TRBV19
TGTGCCAGTAGTCTAAGGACTGGAACCTACGAGCAGTACTTC
CASSLRTGTYEQYF
>NA|TRBD2|TRBJ2-1|TRBV7-2
TGTGCCAGCAGCAAGAGAGTGGTAGCGGGAAGCTCCTACAATGAGCAGTTCTTC
CASSKRVVAGSSYNEQFF
>few|TRBD1|TRBJ1-2|TRBV19
TGTGCCAGTTGGACCGGGACAGCTAACTATGGCTACACCTTC
CASWTGTANYGYTF
>NA|NA|TRBJ2-2|TRBV19
TGTGCCAGTAGCCCATCGGGACGGACCTCCGGGGAGCTGTTTTTT
CASSPSGRTSGELFF
>NA|NA|TRBJ1-2|TRBV10-3
TGTGCCTCCAACCCCGCCGACAGACCGTACTATGGCTACACCTTC
CASNPADRPYYGYTF
>NA|NA|TRBJ1-5|TRBV19
TGTGCCAGTAGTATATGGGAGAATCAGCCCCAGCATTTT
CASSIWENQPQHF
>NA|TRBD2|TRBJ2-5|TRBV18
TGTGCCAGCTCCACGGGACTAGGGGAGACCCAGTACTTC
CASSTGLGETQYF
>NA|NA|TRBJ1-2|TRBV28
TGTGCCAGCAGTTTAATAGAGCTTTATGGCTACACCTTC
CASSLIELYGYTF